This T cell receptor (beta chain) is drawn from a study of persistence of HIV-infected CD4 T cells. Study context: Antigen stimulation activated a lower proportion of cells, more of them memory, than anti-CD3/anti-CD28 stimulation. Findings and limits, study-wide: Degenerate expanded CDR3beta sequences were enriched among CMV- and Gag-responding cells.

The libraries were made with immunoSEQ version 4 in survey mode. Each sample used up to 1 ug genomic DNA diluted to about 10 ng/uL. Method: immunoSEQ multiplex PCR; TCRdb's copy keeps in-frame clones and lacks some. There are about 40,000 clones in the sample; 80% to 90% occur only once, and approximately 1.3% lies in the top ten. V was clipped by 5 bases and J by 7 bases, with 12 bases between them. The CDR3 runs 13 residues. Germline V lookup: CDR1 MRHNA, CDR2 SNTAGT. A remark on this clone: Its target is unknown.

Anti-CD3/anti-CD28 beads served as a nonspecific positive control stimulus. Sorting of responding CD4+ T cells relied on upregulated CD40 ligand together with CD69. Donors had undetectable plasma HIV-1 RNA, under 50 copies/mL, for 4+ years. This chain uses TRBV6-4 with TRBJ1-5; D is perhaps TRBD1 (6 bases). The sample was CD4+ T cells sorted from PBMCs after approximately 19-hour stimulation, taken from a patient who received antiretroviral therapy. This clonotype originated in an adult man with HIV who was CMV-seropositive. The CDR3, as DNA: TGTGCCAGCAGTTTACAGGGAGGGCAGCCCCAGCATTTT. Its translation is CASSLQGGQPQHF.